Shown below are 25 T cell receptor beta chains from a single sample sequenced in a study of T cell responses to AZD1222 COVID-19 vaccine. Repertoires were generated with immunoSEQ multiplex PCR, while TCRdb's copy carries only in-frame clones and drops some. Altogether 130,000 or so clones are present, around 86% being singletons, with the ten largest covering 5.5% to 7%. The starting material was peripheral blood, obtained on day 0 of AZD1222 vaccination. These receptor sequences come from an adult in good health.

This chain connects TRBV6-5 to TRBJ2-7; 8 bases map to TRBD1. The CDR3 extends over 13 amino acids. V lost 4 bases to trimming and J lost 5 bases; unmatched junction nucleotides: 4. Germline CDR1 is MNHEY and CDR2 is SVGAGI. CDR3 sequence reads: CASSLKQGDEQYF. In nucleotides, the CDR3 is TGTGCCAGCAGTTTAAAACAGGGGGACGAGCAGTACTTC.

The rearrangement joins TRBV19 to TRBJ1-2; the D is unclear. This CDR3 is built from 14 residues. The V and J ends lost 2 bases and 0 bases respectively, with 7 bases between them. Germline V gives CDR1 LNHDA, CDR2 SQIVND (reference sequence). Here the CDR3 DNA reads TGTGCCAGTAGTATAACCCGGGCTAACTATGGCTACACCTTC. Its protein product is CASSITRANYGYTF. The variable domain in full, with the rest retrieved from reference TRBV19 and TRBJ1-2, is DGGITQSPKYLFRKEGQNVTLSCEQNLNHDAMYWYRQDPGQGLRLIYYSQIVNDFQKGDIAEGYSVSREKKESFPLTVTSAQKNPTAFYLCASSITRANYGYTFGSGTRLTVV.

The V and J genes are TRBV28 and TRBJ1-1; no definite D call. Per the germline V gene, CDR1 is MDHEN and CDR2 is SYDVKM. The CDR3 spans 14 residues. V lost 3 bases, J lost 5 bases, and 13 bases lay in between. CDR3 in DNA: TGTGCCAGCAGTTTGGAGCTGGGGAAGACTGAAGCTTTCTTT. Translated: CASSLELGKTEAFF.

The chain carries TRBV2 and TRBJ1-2, with TRBD1 as a possible D gene (5 bases). Germline loops: CDR1 SNHLY, CDR2 FYNNEI. The CDR3 length is 14 residues. Trimming stripped 7 bases from V and 7 bases from J, with 19 bases between. This CDR3 is CASNPAGGGIGYTF. The CDR3 coding sequence is TGTGCCAGCAACCCCGCGGGGGGGGGTATTGGCTACACCTTC.

The CDR3 DNA reads TGTGCCAGCAGTGACACAGAGAGACTTAATCAGTTCTTC. Translating it yields CASSDTERLNQFF. The V gene is TRBV6-4, the J gene TRBJ2-1; D is ambiguous. CDR1 is MRHNA, CDR2 SNTAGT, per germline. The CDR3 contains 13 residues. The V and J ends lost 2 bases and 13 bases respectively, with 15 bases between them.

This clone was seen only once. CDR3 sequence (DNA): TGTGCCACCAGCAGCGACGACCCGGGACCTAACATGGGAGATACGCAGTATTTT. The encoded protein is CATSSDDPGPNMGDTQYF. The chain is built from TRBV15 and TRBJ2-3; D assignment may be TRBD1 or TRBD2 (5 bases each). The length of the CDR3 is 18 residues. The V and J ends lost 3 bases and 5 bases respectively, with 24 bases between them. Germline CDR1 is LNHNV and CDR2 is YYDKDF (reference sequence).

The chain links TRBV7-2 to TRBJ1-5; D is unclear. Trimming took 1 base from V and 3 from J, leaving 19 bases between them. The CDR3 is 18 amino acids. CDR1 and CDR2 from the germline V gene are SGHTA and FQGNSA. CDR3 region: CASSLEVRGQSFNQPQHF. The CDR3, as DNA: TGTGCCAGCAGCTTAGAGGTCCGAGGGCAGAGCTTCAATCAGCCCCAGCATTTT.

A remark on this clone: An end of the junction does not agree with germline; a read error may underlie this. This chain joins TRBV6-5 and TRBJ1-2, with 11 bases fitting TRBD1. The CDR3 contains 14 residues. Germline loops: CDR1 MNHEY, CDR2 SVGAGI. The CDR3 here is CASSRTGGDYGYTF. CDR3 nucleotides: TGTGCCAGCAGTAGGACAGGGGGCGACTACGGCTACACCTTC.

V and J are TRBV10-2 and TRBJ2-2; possibly TRBD1 or TRBD2 for D (5 bases each). This CDR3 has 16 amino acids. The ends were cut back, 4 bases at V and 7 bases at J, with 19 bases in the middle. Germline V gene data show CDR1 as WSHSY and CDR2 as SAAADI. CDR3 in DNA: TGCGCCAGCAGTGGGGTGAGGGACGCAACCGGCGGGGAGCTGTTTTTT. This encodes CASSGVRDATGGELFF.

The genes are TRBV14 and TRBJ1-6; TRBD1 is a possible D gene (5 bases). V gave up 5 bases and J gave up 8 bases, with 13 bases separating them. The CDR3 runs 14 residues. Germline assignment: CDR1 SGHDN and CDR2 FVKESK. The DNA of the CDR3 is TGTGCCAGCAGCTTAGGGACCAGGGATTCACCCCTCCACTTT. Residues: CASSLGTRDSPLHF.

The rearrangement links TRBV5-8 to TRBJ1-2, with 9 positions matching TRBD1. Unmatched junction bases numbered 9, after V lost 4 bases and J lost 8 bases. The germline V gene has CDR1 SGHTS and CDR2 YDEGEE. There are 14 residues in the CDR3. The CDR3 DNA sequence: TGTGCCAGCAGCCGTTGGACAGGGGTACAGGGCTACACCTTC. Translation: CASSRWTGVQGYTF.

This rearrangement joins TRBV18 to TRBJ2-5; unclear D gene. Trimming took 0 bases from V and 5 from J, leaving 7 bases between them. CDR3 length: 13 amino acids. Germline V gene sequence: CDR1 KGHSH, CDR2 LQKENI. CDR3 nucleotides: TGTGCCAGCTCACCACCCCGAGAGGAGACCCAGTACTTC. Encoded protein: CASSPPREETQYF.

The V call is TRBV5-1, the J call TRBJ1-4; D is ambiguous. The V gene's germline CDR1 is SGHRS and CDR2 YFSETQ. The CDR3 runs to 18 residues. The V end lost 2 bases, the J end lost 0 bases, and 17 bases lay between the germline ends. This CDR3 reads CASSFDPPSGATNEKLFF. CDR3 nucleotide sequence: TGCGCCAGCAGCTTTGACCCGCCATCGGGCGCAACTAATGAAAAACTGTTTTTT.

The DNA of the CDR3 is TGCGCCAGCAGCTGGGGGAGGGGGCGCCAAGAGACCCAGTACTTC. Its protein is CASSWGRGRQETQYF. This sequence joins TRBV5-1 and TRBJ2-5; D is perhaps TRBD1 or TRBD2 (7 bases each). Germline V gives CDR1 SGHRS, CDR2 YFSETQ. CDR3 size: 15 residues. V lost 3 bases to trimming and J lost 1 base, with 13 bases between them. Full variable domain (rest looked up from reference TRBV5-1 and TRBJ2-5): KAGVTQTPRYLIKTRGQQVTLSCSPISGHRSVSWYQQTPGQGLQFLFEYFSETQRNKGNFPGRFSGRQFSNSRSEMNVSTLELGDSALYLCASSWGRGRQETQYFGPGTRLLVL.

This clone has just one count. The chain links TRBV30 to TRBJ2-3; the D is unclear. Germline V lookup: CDR1 GTSNPN, CDR2 SVGIG (reference sequence). The CDR3 has 11 residues. Trimming left V 1 base short and J 15 bases short, with 14 bases between. In DNA, the CDR3 is TGTGCCTGGAGTGGACCGGGCCCAAGTTATTTT. Translating gives CAWSGPGPSYF.

V is TRBV12-3 or TRBV12-4 and J is TRBJ2-7, with D possibly called TRBD1 or TRBD2 (6 bases each). This CDR3 is built from 13 residues. Trimming removed 2 bases at V and 5 bases at J, with 10 bases between. CDR3 sequence (DNA): TGTGCCAGCAGTTTAAGGGGGGCCCACGAGCAGTACTTC. Its translation is CASSLRGAHEQYF.

In DNA form, the CDR3 reads TGTGCCAGCGGCCAAGGGTTAGGCTACACCTTC. It yields the protein CASGQGLGYTF. This sequence joins TRBV6-5 and TRBJ1-2; D uncertain. CDR1 and CDR2 from the germline V gene are MNHEY and SVGAGI. The CDR3 sequence is 11 residues long. V was shortened by 8 bases and J by 8 bases, with 12 bases between the two germline ends.

This chain joins TRBV18 and TRBJ1-1, with D hard to call. CDR1 is KGHSH, CDR2 LQKENI, per germline. Deletions cut 4 bases from V and 1 base from J, with 7 bases between. The CDR3 spans 13 residues. The CDR3 spells CASSHDENTEAFF. The CDR3 nucleotides are TGTGCCAGCTCACATGACGAGAACACTGAAGCTTTCTTT. Full variable domain (rest looked up from reference TRBV18 and TRBJ1-1): NAGVMQNPRHLVRRRGQEARLRCSPMKGHSHVYWYRQLPEEGLKFMVYLQKENIIDESGMPKERFSAEFPKEGPSILRIQQVVRGDSAAYFCASSHDENTEAFFGQGTRLTVV.

CDR3 bases: TGTGCCAGCACTGCGGACAGCTACAATGAGCAGTTCTTC. Protein product: CASTADSYNEQFF. This chain links TRBV6-6 with TRBJ2-1; weak D call: TRBD1 (6 bases). Germline assignment: CDR1 MNHNY and CDR2 SVGAGI (reference sequence). V was pared by 7 bases and J by 3 bases, with 10 bases between. There are 13 residues in the CDR3.

The chain couples TRBV5-4 to TRBJ2-1, with 8 bases matching TRBD1. The CDR3 sequence is 15 residues long. Losses at the gene ends were 3 bases for V and 4 bases for J; bases not matched to a gene: 6. Germline CDR1 reads SGHNT; CDR2 reads YYREEE (reference sequence). In DNA form, the CDR3 reads TGTGCCAGCAGCTCGAAGGACAGGGATTACAATGAGCAGTTCTTC. It specifies CASSSKDRDYNEQFF.

The V and J genes are TRBV3-1 (or the pseudogene TRBV3-2) and TRBJ1-6; the D gene is possibly TRBD1 (5 bases). This CDR3 region has 19 residues. V shed 0 bases and J shed 9 bases, with 24 bases lying between them. Germline CDR1 is LGHDT and CDR2 is YNNKEL (reference sequence). The CDR3 region has the DNA TGTGCCAGCAGCCAAGATAGAGGGACGGTGCTGGGGAGGGGTTCACCCCTCCACTTT. Translation gives CASSQDRGTVLGRGSPLHF.

The CDR3 bases are TGTGCCTGGAGCTGGGACAGTATGAACACTGAAGCTTTCTTT. Translation: CAWSWDSMNTEAFF. The chain combines TRBV30 with TRBJ1-1; 7 positions match TRBD1. In germline, CDR1 is GTSNPN, CDR2 SVGIG (reference sequence). This CDR3 is 14 amino acids long. V shed 3 bases and J 0 bases; nucleotides not matched to a gene: 4.

This chain connects TRBV6-5 to TRBJ1-6, with a possible D match to TRBD1 (5 bases). V was trimmed by 7 bases and J by 10 bases, leaving 14 bases between them. Germline V CDR1 and CDR2: MNHEY, SVGAGI. This CDR3 region has 13 residues. The CDR3 sequence is CASKGTNHSPLHF. CDR3 coding DNA: TGTGCCAGCAAGGGGACCAATCACTCACCCCTCCACTTT.

The chain joins TRBV11-2 to TRBJ2-5, with TRBD1 matching over 7 bases. The CDR3 totals 13 residues. CDR1 SGHAT and CDR2 FQNNGV come from the germline V gene. After removal of 5 bases from V and 4 bases from J, the junction contained 4 bases not matched to a gene. This CDR3 is CASSHRGPETQYF. The CDR3 nucleotides read TGTGCCAGCAGCCACAGGGGCCCAGAGACCCAGTACTTC.

The chain links TRBV20-1 to TRBJ1-4; 8 bases are a match to TRBD1. The germline V gene has CDR1 DFQATT and CDR2 SNEGSKA (reference sequence). The CDR3 totals 11 residues. The CDR3 loop is CRAGTGEKLFF. The CDR3 coding sequence is TGCAGGGCTGGGACAGGTGAAAAACTGTTTTTT.